The 15 T cell receptor beta chains in this list originate from one sample, sequenced in a study of molecular identifiers for immune sequencing clone quantification. TCRdb passed the PCR reads through MiXCR, listing each CDR3 protein once. This sample has just under 650,000 distinct CDR3 sequences, with 15% to 20% found just once. The sequenced sample was naive CD8+ T cells from blood, with Jurkat cell RNA spiked in. Subset specified: FACS-sorted CD8+CD4-CCR7+CD45RA+ naive T cells. The receptors here all came from a human donor in good health. Some libraries in this study had Jurkat cell RNA spiked in.

This clonotype was picked up many times. The chain links TRBV6-2 or TRBV6-3 to TRBJ2-2; TRBD1 aligns across 7 bases. This CDR3 contains 18 residues. V shed 2 bases and J 0 bases; nucleotides not matched to a gene: 9. Germline loops: CDR1 MNHEY, CDR2 SVGEGT. The CDR3: CASSYPDRALANTGELFF. CDR3 nucleotide sequence: TGTGCCAGCAGTTACCCCGACAGGGCCCTTGCGAACACCGGGGAGCTGTTTTTT.

The J gene is TRBJ1-6, the V gene TRBV15; D not resolved. Germline V gives CDR1 LNHNV, CDR2 YYDKDF (reference sequence). V lost 5 bases to trimming and J lost 4 bases, with 12 bases between them. CDR3 length: 15 amino acids. The DNA of the CDR3 is TGTGCCACCAGCCTTAAAGCAGGTTATAATTCACCCCTCCACTTT. Amino acids: CATSLKAGYNSPLHF.

This clonotype was seen ten or more times. The chain recombines TRBV6-5 with TRBJ2-2; D is uncertain. Germline V gene data show CDR1 as MNHEY and CDR2 as SVGAGI. The CDR3 extends over 14 amino acids. The ends were cut back, 5 bases at V and 4 bases at J, with 11 bases in the middle. Here the CDR3 reads CASSVIAATGELFF. In DNA form, the CDR3 reads TGTGCCAGCAGTGTAATAGCAGCCACCGGGGAGCTGTTTTTT.

With regard to this clonotype: One base away lies a much larger clone, so this may be a sequencing read error. The chain uses TRBV27 and TRBJ2-5; 9 bases line up with TRBD1. The CDR3 runs to 17 residues. Germline loops: CDR1 MNHEY, CDR2 SMNVEV (reference sequence). The CDR3 region is CASRPLDRGEYQETQHF. The CDR3 bases are TGTGCCAGCAGACCCTTGGACAGGGGCGAGTACCAAGAGACCCAGCACTTC.

The table lists this clonotype with a few counts. V usage is TRBV4-3 and J usage is TRBJ2-1; TRBD2 agrees at 11 bases. J gave up 7 bases and V 3 bases, and 8 bases lay outside the gene matches. The CDR3 covers 16 residues. Germline V gene lookup returns CDR1 LGHNA and CDR2 YSLEER. The CDR3: CASSQSSGRAFNEQFF. CDR3 DNA sequence: TGCGCCAGCAGCCAGAGTAGCGGGAGGGCCTTTAATGAGCAGTTCTTC.

This clonotype was observed many times. This rearrangement joins TRBV7-9 to TRBJ1-1; D is possibly TRBD1 (6 bases). With 2 bases removed from V and 6 bases from J, the gap between germline ends came to 10 bases. There are 13 residues in the CDR3. In germline, CDR1 is SEHNR, CDR2 FQNEAQ (reference sequence). The CDR3 nucleotides are TGTGCCAGCAGCTTACCAGGGGACGCTGAAGCTTTCTTT. Residues: CASSLPGDAEAFF.

To note about this clonotype: A junction end diverges from the germline sequence, so it may reflect a read error. This CDR3 is CASGLGDPTGDTEAFF. The CDR3 region has the DNA TGTGCCAGCGGCTTAGGGGACCCAACTGGCGACACTGAAGCTTTCTTT. The V call is TRBV7-9, the J call TRBJ1-1; tentative D call: TRBD1 (5 bases). This CDR3 is 16 amino acids long. CDR1 and CDR2 (germline): SEHNR, FQNEAQ (reference sequence).

Comment on this clonotype: One base away lies a much larger clone, so this may be a sequencing read error. The chain uses TRBV2 and TRBJ1-5; 8 bases are shared with TRBD1. The germline V gene has CDR1 SNHLY and CDR2 FYNNEI. This CDR3 region has 16 residues. J lost 4 bases, V lost 6 bases, and 11 bases had no gene match. The CDR3 protein is CASSVDRDPANQPQHF. CDR3 bases: TGTGCCAGCAGCGTGGACAGGGACCCTGCGAATCAGCCCCAGCATTTT.

Comment on this clonotype: The conserved phenylalanine or tryptophan is not found at the CDR3 terminus, so this likely reflects a read error. V and J are TRBV6-4 and TRBJ1-1; tentative D call: TRBD1 (5 bases). Germline V CDR1 and CDR2: MRHNA, SNTAGT. The CDR3 consists of 15 residues. Trimming left V 3 bases short and J 0 bases short, with 11 bases between. CDR3 DNA sequence: TGTGCCAGCAGTGATCACAGGTTACTGAACACTGAAGCTTTCCTT. The encoded protein is CASSDHRLLNTEAFL.

This clonotype was detected only a few times. CDR3 sequence reads: CASSQEGLGYGTSGYGEQFF. CDR3 nucleotides: TGCGCCAGCAGCCAAGAGGGGCTGGGTTATGGGACTAGCGGGTATGGTGAGCAGTTCTTC. The chain is built from TRBV4-3 and TRBJ2-1; TRBD2 aligns across 12 bases. The CDR3 totals 20 residues. V dropped 0 bases and J dropped 9; count of bases not matched to a gene: 18. The germline CDR1 and CDR2 sequences are LGHNA and YSLEER.

Worth noting for this clonotype: An end of the junction differs from the germline gene, which may be a read error. The V gene is TRBV6-2 or TRBV6-3, the J gene TRBJ2-7; maybe TRBD2 (5 bases). CDR1 is MNHEY and CDR2 is SVGEGT in the germline V gene. The CDR3 contains 13 residues. The CDR3 bases are TGTGCCAGCGGTTACTCGAGGGTCCACGAGCAGTACTTC. It translates to CASGYSRVHEQYF.

The genes are TRBV2 and TRBJ2-5; possible D gene TRBD1, 6 bases. CDR1 and CDR2 from the germline V gene are SNHLY and FYNNEI. V was shortened by 6 bases and J by 5 bases, with 19 bases between the two germline ends. CDR3 length equals 15 residues. Written as DNA, the CDR3 is TGTGCCAGCAGCGACCCCTCACAGGGCTTGGAGACCCAGTACTTC. It specifies CASSDPSQGLETQYF.

This clonotype was seen repeatedly, ten times or more. The chain links TRBV28 to TRBJ2-7; no clear D gene. V lost 8 bases and J lost 7, with 21 bases in between. There are 14 residues in the CDR3. Germline CDR1 is MDHEN and CDR2 is SYDVKM. The CDR3 loop reads CASPPAQTSSEQYF. CDR3 coding DNA: TGTGCCAGCCCCCCGGCCCAGACAAGTTCGGAGCAGTACTTC.

Concerning this clonotype: Given a much more abundant clone one base away, this may be a read error. The rearrangement joins TRBV27 to TRBJ2-7, with D possibly matching TRBD1 (6 bases). CDR1 and CDR2 from the germline V gene are MNHEY and SMNVEV (reference sequence). This CDR3 contains 15 residues. The CDR3 coding sequence is TGTACCAGCAGTACATCCGGGACATGGACCTTCGAGCAGTACTTC. It specifies CTSSTSGTWTFEQYF.

This clonotype has ten or more counts. CDR3 in DNA: TGTGCCAGTGGGGACAGAAACACCGGGGAGCTGTTTTTT. Residues: CASGDRNTGELFF. The chain carries TRBV19 and TRBJ2-2; TRBD1 matches 7 bases. This CDR3 has 13 residues. CDR1 LNHDA and CDR2 SQIVND come from the germline V gene (reference sequence). V dropped 8 bases and J dropped 2; count of bases not matched to a gene: 2.